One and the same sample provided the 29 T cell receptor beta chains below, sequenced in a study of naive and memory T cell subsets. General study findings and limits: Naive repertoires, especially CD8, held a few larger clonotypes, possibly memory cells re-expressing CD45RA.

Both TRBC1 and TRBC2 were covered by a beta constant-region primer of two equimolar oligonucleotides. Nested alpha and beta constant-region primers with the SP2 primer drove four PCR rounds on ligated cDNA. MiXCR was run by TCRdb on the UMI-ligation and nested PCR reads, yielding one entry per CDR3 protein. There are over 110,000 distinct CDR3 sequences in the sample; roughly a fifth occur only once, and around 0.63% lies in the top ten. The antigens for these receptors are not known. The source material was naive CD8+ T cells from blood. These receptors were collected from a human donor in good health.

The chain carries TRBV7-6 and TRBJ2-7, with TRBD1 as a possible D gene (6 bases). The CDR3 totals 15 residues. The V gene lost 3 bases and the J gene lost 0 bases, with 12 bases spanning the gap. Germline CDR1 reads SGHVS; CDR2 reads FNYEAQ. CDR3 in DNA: TGTGCCAGCAGCTTTGGACAGCAGAGCTCCTACGAGCAGTACTTC. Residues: CASSFGQQSSYEQYF.

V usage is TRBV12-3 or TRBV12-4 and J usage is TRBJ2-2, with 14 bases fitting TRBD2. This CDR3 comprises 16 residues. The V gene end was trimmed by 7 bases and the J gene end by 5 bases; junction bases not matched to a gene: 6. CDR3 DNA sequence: TGTGCCAGCATGGGACTAGCGGGAGTGGGAACCGGGGAGCTGTTTTTT. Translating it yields CASMGLAGVGTGELFF.

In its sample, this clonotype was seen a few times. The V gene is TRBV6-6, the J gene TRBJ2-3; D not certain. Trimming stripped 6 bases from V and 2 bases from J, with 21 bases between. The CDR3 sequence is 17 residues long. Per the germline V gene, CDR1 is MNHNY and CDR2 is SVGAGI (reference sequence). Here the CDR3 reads CASRFLQTGVNTDTQYF. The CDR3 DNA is TGTGCCAGCAGATTCCTGCAGACTGGGGTAAACACAGATACGCAGTATTTT.

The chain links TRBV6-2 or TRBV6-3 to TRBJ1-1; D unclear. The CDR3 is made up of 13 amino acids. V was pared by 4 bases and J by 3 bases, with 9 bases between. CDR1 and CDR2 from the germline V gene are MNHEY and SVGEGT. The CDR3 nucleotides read TGTGCCAGCAGTTCGCACTGGGACACTGAAGCTTTCTTT. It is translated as CASSSHWDTEAFF.

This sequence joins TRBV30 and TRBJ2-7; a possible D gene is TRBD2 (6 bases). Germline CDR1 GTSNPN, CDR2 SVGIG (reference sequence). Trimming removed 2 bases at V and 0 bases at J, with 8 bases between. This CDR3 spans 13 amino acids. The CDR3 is CAWSTDYSYEQYF. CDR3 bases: TGTGCCTGGAGTACGGACTACTCCTACGAGCAGTACTTC. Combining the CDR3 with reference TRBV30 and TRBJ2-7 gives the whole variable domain SQTIHQWPATLVQPVGSPLSLECTVEGTSNPNLYWYRQAAGRGLQLLFYSVGIGQISSEVPQNLSASRPQDRQFILSSKKLLLSDSGFYLCAWSTDYSYEQYFGPGTRLTVT.

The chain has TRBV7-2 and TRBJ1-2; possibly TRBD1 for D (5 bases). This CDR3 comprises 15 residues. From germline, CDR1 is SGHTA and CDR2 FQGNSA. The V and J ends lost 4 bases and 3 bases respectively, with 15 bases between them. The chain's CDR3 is CASSSRGAFDYGYTF. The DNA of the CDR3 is TGTGCCAGCAGCTCAAGAGGGGCTTTCGACTATGGCTACACCTTC.

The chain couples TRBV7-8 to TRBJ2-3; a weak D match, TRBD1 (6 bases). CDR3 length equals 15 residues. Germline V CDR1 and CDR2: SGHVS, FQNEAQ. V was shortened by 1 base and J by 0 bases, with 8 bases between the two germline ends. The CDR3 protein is CASSLGTASTDTQYF. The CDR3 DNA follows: TGTGCCAGCAGCTTAGGGACAGCTAGCACAGATACGCAGTATTTT.

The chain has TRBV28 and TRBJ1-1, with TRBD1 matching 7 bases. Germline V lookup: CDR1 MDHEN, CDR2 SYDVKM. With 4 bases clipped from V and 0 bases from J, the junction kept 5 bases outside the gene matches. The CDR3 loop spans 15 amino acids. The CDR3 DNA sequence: TGTGCCAGCAGTTGGACACAGGGGATGAACACTGAAGCTTTCTTT. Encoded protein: CASSWTQGMNTEAFF.

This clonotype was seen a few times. CDR3 coding DNA: TGTGCCAGCAGCCCCGGCCGACTCTACGAGCAGTACTTC. Protein: CASSPGRLYEQYF. The J gene is TRBJ2-7, the V gene TRBV5-5; D is unclear. The CDR3 runs 13 residues. The ends were cut back, 4 bases at V and 3 bases at J, with 11 bases in the middle. The germline V gene encodes CDR1 SGHKS and CDR2 YYEKEE (reference sequence).

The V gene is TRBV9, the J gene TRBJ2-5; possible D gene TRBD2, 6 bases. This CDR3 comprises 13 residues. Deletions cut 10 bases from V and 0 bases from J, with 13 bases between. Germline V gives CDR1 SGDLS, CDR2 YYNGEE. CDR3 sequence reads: CAPGRRDQETQYF. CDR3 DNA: TGTGCCCCAGGGAGGAGGGACCAAGAGACCCAGTACTTC.

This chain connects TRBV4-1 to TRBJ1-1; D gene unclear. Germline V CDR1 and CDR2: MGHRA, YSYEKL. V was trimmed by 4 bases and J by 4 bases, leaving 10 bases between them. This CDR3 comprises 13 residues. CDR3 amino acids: CASSPEGVTEAFF. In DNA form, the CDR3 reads TGCGCCAGCAGCCCCGAGGGAGTCACTGAAGCTTTCTTT.

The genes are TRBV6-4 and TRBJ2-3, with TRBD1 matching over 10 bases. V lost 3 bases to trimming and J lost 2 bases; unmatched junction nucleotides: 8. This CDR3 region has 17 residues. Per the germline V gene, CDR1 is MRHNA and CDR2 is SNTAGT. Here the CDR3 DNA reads TGTGCCAGCAGTGATCAAGATGGACAGGGGGACACAGATACGCAGTATTTT. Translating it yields CASSDQDGQGDTDTQYF.

The CDR3: CASGGAHSSGANVLTF. Here the CDR3 DNA reads TGTGCCAGCGGTGGGGCCCATAGCTCTGGGGCCAACGTCCTGACTTTC. V usage is TRBV9 and J usage is TRBJ2-6, with D perhaps matching TRBD1 (5 bases). Between the trimmed V and J ends, which lost 7 bases and 0 bases, there was a span of 14 bases. Germline V gene sequence: CDR1 SGDLS, CDR2 YYNGEE. The CDR3 is made up of 16 amino acids.

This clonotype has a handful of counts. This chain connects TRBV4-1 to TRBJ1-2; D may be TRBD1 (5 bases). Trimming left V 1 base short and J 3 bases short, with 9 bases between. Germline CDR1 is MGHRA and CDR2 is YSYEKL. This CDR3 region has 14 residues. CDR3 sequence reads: CASSQVGTHYGYTF. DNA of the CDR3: TGCGCCAGCAGCCAAGTGGGGACGCACTATGGCTACACCTTC.

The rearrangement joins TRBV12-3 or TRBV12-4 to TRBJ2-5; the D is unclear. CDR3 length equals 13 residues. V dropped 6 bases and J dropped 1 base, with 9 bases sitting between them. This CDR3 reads CASSRGTQETQYF. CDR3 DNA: TGTGCCAGCAGCCGAGGAACCCAAGAGACCCAGTACTTC.

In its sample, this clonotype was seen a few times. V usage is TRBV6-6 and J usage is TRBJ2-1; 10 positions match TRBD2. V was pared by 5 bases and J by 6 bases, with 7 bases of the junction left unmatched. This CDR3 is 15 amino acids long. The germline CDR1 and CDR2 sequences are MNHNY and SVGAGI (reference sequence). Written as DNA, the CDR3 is TGTGCCAGCAGTCTATCTAGCGGGAGTATCAATGAGCAGTTCTTC. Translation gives CASSLSSGSINEQFF.

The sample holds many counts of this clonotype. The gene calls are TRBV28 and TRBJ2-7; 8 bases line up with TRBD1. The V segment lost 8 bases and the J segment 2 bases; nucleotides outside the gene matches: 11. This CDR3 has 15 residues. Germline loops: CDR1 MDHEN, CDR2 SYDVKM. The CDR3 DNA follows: TGTGCCAGCGAAAGTATCGGACAGGGAACCTACGAGCAGTACTTC. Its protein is CASESIGQGTYEQYF.

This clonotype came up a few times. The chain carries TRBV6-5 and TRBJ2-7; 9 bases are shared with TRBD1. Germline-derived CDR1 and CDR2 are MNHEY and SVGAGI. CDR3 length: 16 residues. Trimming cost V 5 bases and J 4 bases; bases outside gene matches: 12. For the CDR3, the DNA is TGTGCCAGCAGTGATCAGACCGGGACAGGGCGGTACGAGCAGTACTTC. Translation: CASSDQTGTGRYEQYF.

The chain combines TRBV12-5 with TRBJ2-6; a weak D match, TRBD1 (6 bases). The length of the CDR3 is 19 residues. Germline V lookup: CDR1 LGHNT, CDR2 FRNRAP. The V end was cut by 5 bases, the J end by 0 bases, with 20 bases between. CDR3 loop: CASGPPQGTVSSGANVLTF. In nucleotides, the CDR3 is TGTGCTAGTGGTCCACCCCAGGGGACCGTAAGCTCTGGGGCCAACGTCCTGACTTTC.

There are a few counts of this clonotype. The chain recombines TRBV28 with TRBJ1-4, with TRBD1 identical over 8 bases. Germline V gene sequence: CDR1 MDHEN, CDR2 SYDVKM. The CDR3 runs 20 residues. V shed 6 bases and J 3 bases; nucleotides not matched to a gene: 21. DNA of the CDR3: TGTGCCAGCAGAAAAGAGAGATCGGACAGGGTAGCGTCGGCTAATGAAAAACTGTTTTTT. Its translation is CASRKERSDRVASANEKLFF.

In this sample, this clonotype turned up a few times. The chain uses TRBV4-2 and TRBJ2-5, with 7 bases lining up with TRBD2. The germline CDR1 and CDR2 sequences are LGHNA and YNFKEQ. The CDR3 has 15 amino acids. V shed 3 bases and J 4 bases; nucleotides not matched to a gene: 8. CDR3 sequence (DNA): TGTGCCAGCAGCCACCTCGCGGGAGAGGGAGAGACCCAGTACTTC. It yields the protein CASSHLAGEGETQYF.

The chain's CDR3 is CASSPQKGPWPYEQYF. CDR3 nucleotide sequence: TGTGCCAGCAGTCCGCAGAAAGGGCCCTGGCCCTACGAGCAGTACTTC. The rearrangement joins TRBV28 to TRBJ2-7; D gene ambiguous. This CDR3 spans 16 amino acids. Germline V gene lookup returns CDR1 MDHEN and CDR2 SYDVKM. V was clipped by 5 bases and J by 2 bases, with 19 bases between them.

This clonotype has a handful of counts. The CDR3 bases are TGTGCCACCAGTGATTACACAGGACTCAATGAGCAGTTCTTC. Residues: CATSDYTGLNEQFF. The genes are TRBV24-1 and TRBJ2-1; tentatively, D is TRBD1 or TRBD2 (5 bases each). The V and J ends lost 2 bases and 6 bases respectively, with 10 bases between them. From germline, CDR1 is KGHDR and CDR2 SFDVKD. This CDR3 is 14 amino acids long.

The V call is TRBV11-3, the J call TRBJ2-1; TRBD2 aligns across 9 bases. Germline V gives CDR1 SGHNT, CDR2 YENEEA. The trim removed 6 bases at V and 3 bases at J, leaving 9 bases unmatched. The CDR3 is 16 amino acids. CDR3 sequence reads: CASSPKPSGNYNEQFF. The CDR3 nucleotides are TGTGCCAGCAGTCCTAAGCCTAGCGGGAACTACAATGAGCAGTTCTTC. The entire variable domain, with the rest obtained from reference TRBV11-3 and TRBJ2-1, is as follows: EAGVVQSPRYKIIEKKQPVAFWCNPISGHNTLYWYLQNLGQGPELLIRYENEEAVDDSQLPKDRFSAERLKGVDSTLKIQPAELGDSAVYLCASSPKPSGNYNEQFFGPGTRLTVL.

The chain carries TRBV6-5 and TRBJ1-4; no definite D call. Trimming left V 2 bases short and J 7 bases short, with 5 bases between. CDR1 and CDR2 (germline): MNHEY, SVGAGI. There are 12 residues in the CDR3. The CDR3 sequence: CASSYEGEKLFF. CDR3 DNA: TGTGCCAGCAGTTACGAGGGTGAAAAACTGTTTTTT.

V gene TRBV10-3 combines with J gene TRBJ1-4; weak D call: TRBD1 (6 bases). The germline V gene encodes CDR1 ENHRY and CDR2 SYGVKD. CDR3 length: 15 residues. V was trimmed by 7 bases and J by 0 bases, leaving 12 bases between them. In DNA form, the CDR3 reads TGTGCCATCAAGGGGGGGGACACAACTAATGAAAAACTGTTTTTT. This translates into CAIKGGDTTNEKLFF.

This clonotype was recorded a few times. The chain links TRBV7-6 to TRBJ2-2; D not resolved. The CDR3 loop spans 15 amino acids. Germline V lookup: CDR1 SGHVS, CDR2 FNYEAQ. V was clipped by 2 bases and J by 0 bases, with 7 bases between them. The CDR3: CASSLRHANTGELFF. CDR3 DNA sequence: TGTGCCAGCAGCTTAAGACACGCGAACACCGGGGAGCTGTTTTTT.

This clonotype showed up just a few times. CDR3 loop: CASSLIGGTEAFF. CDR3 bases: TGTGCCAGCAGTTTAATCGGAGGAACTGAAGCTTTCTTT. The chain is built from TRBV12-3 or TRBV12-4 and TRBJ1-1; D unresolved. Trimming removed 2 bases from V and 5 bases from J, with 9 bases in between. There are 13 residues in the CDR3.

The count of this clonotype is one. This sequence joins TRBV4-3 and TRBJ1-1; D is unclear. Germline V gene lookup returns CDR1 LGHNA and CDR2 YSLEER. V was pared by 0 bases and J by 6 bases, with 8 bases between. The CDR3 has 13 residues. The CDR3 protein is CASSQDIIAEAFF. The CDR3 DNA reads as TGCGCCAGCAGCCAAGATATCATCGCTGAAGCTTTCTTT.